The 14 T cell receptor beta chains below all came from one sample that was sequenced in a study of T cell clonality in common variable immunodeficiency. Repertoires were generated with immunoSEQ multiplex PCR, while TCRdb's copy carries only in-frame clones and drops some. Listed here are some 30,000 clones without any singletons, the top ten holding 5% to 7%. What these receptors recognize is not known. Study-level results: In common variable immunodeficiency, TCR beta chains reportedly carried fewer deletions and N-nucleotide insertions.

Specimen: peripheral blood mononuclear cells. Receptors were obtained from a human donor with common variable immunodeficiency.

Ten or more counts support this clone. The read halts 3 residues ahead of the CDR3 end, with the missing end drawn from the germline J gene. V and J are TRBV29-1 and TRBJ1-1; TRBD1 might be the D (6 bases). CDR1 and CDR2 from the germline V gene are SQVTM and ANQGSEA. CDR3 length: 14 residues. Trimming stripped 6 bases from V and 5 bases from J, with 19 bases between. The CDR3 DNA, read in part, is TGCAGCGTGGTACAGGGTACGAGTAGGACTGAA. Its translation: CSVVQGTSRTE. The complete CDR3 sequence is CSVVQGTSRTEAFF.

This clone was detected many times. CDR3 DNA (partial): TGCAGCCCAACAGCGAACACTGAA. The encoded protein is CSPTANTE. The whole CDR3 region reads CSPTANTEAFF. This chain connects TRBV29-1 to TRBJ1-1, with D unclear. The missing CDR3 end, 3 residues past where the read stops, is filled in from the germline J gene. The V end was cut by 8 bases, the J end by 1 base, with 8 bases between. CDR1 is SQVTM, CDR2 ANQGSEA, per germline. This CDR3 spans 11 amino acids.

There are a few counts of this clone. The read falls 3 residues short of the CDR3 end, and the missing part is taken from the germline J gene. V gene TRBV19 combines with J gene TRBJ1-1, with D uncertain. Germline CDR1 and CDR2: LNHDA and SQIVND (reference sequence). V was trimmed by 6 bases and J by 0 bases, leaving 11 bases between them. The CDR3 covers 14 residues. Here the CDR3 reads CASSILPMNTEAFF. CDR3 DNA, as far as it was read: TGTGCCAGTAGCATCCTACCAATGAACACTGAA.

This clone was observed at least ten times. The read comes to an end 3 residues before the CDR3 does, leaving the germline J gene to fill in the end. The chain couples TRBV18 to TRBJ2-2, with TRBD2 as a possible D gene (6 bases). The CDR3 length is 15 residues. Looked up from germline, CDR1 is KGHSH and CDR2 is LQKENI. V lost 3 bases to trimming and J lost 5 bases, with 13 bases between them. The CDR3 bases that were read are TGTGCCAGCTCACCCCCCGCAGGGAGGACCGGGGAG. This translates into CASSPPAGRTGE. The full CDR3 is CASSPPAGRTGELFF.

This clone was recorded at least ten times. The CDR3 end is not reached by the read, which stops 3 residues before it; the germline J gene fills it in. V and J are TRBV13 and TRBJ1-1; D remains ambiguous. The CDR3 runs 14 residues. V was clipped by 4 bases and J by 4 bases, with 13 bases between them. Germline CDR1 PRHDT, CDR2 FYEKMQ (reference sequence). The part of the CDR3 DNA that was read is TGTGCCAGCAGCTGGCCCGGGGATAGCACTGAA. Protein sequence: CASSWPGDSTE. The entire CDR3 reads CASSWPGDSTEAFF.

Note on this clone: The read terminates 3 residues ahead of where the CDR3 ends, so the germline J gene completes it. J is TRBJ2-7 and V is TRBV7-9, with D possibly being TRBD1 (6 bases). CDR3 size: 14 residues. The V gene lost 6 bases and the J gene lost 5 bases, with 17 bases spanning the gap. Germline CDR1 reads SEHNR; CDR2 reads FQNEAQ (reference sequence). The CDR3 bases that were read are TGTGCCAGCAGGTTACAGGGCTTCATCGACGAG. Amino acid sequence: CASRLQGFIDE. The CDR3 reads in full as CASRLQGFIDEQYF.

With regard to this clone: Coverage ceases 3 residues before the CDR3 finishes, and the germline J gene fills in the end. This chain connects TRBV5-4 to TRBJ2-7, with D maybe TRBD1 (6 bases). Germline V gene lookup returns CDR1 SGHNT and CDR2 YYREEE (reference sequence). Between the trimmed V and J ends, which lost 4 bases and 1 base, there was a span of 12 bases. The CDR3 length is 14 residues. The CDR3 sequence is CASSRTGQSYEQYF. The DNA read from the CDR3 is TGTGCCAGCAGCCGAACAGGACAGTCCTACGAG.

This clone was found many times. The CDR3 end falls 3 residues outside the read, so it is completed with the germline J gene. The chain employs TRBV18 and TRBJ2-7, with TRBD2 matching over 10 bases. The CDR3 totals 16 residues. The germline V gene encodes CDR1 KGHSH and CDR2 LQKENI. Trimming removed 3 bases from V and 4 bases from J; junction bases left unmatched: 9. The DNA read from the CDR3 is TGTGCCAGCTCACCCTTGGAAGCGGGGGGGCGGTACGAG. Translating gives CASSPLEAGGRYE. The whole CDR3 protein reads CASSPLEAGGRYEQYF. Using reference TRBV18 and TRBJ2-7 for the parts outside the CDR3, the full variable domain is NAGVMQNPRHLVRRRGQEARLRCSPMKGHSHVYWYRQLPEEGLKFMVYLQKENIIDESGMPKERFSAEFPKEGPSILRIQQVVRGDSAAYFCASSPLEAGGRYEQYFGPGTRLTVT.

In its sample, this clone was seen a few times. The read terminates 3 residues ahead of where the CDR3 ends, so the germline J gene completes it. The V gene is TRBV11-3, the J gene TRBJ2-2; 7 positions match TRBD1. Germline assignment: CDR1 SGHNT and CDR2 YENEEA. V shed 9 bases and J 2 bases; nucleotides not matched to a gene: 6. CDR3 length: 14 residues. CDR3 bases read: TGTGCCAGTAAGGGACAGACTAACACCGGGGAG. The encoded protein is CASKGQTNTGE. Given in full, the CDR3 is CASKGQTNTGELFF.

About this clone: The observed sequence ends 3 residues before the CDR3 terminus, with the missing tail filled in from the germline J gene. The chain recombines TRBV5-5 with TRBJ1-6; 7 bases align to TRBD1. The trim removed 2 bases at V and 9 bases at J, leaving 8 bases unmatched. The CDR3 consists of 15 residues. Germline-derived CDR1 and CDR2 are SGHKS and YYEKEE (reference sequence). Incomplete CDR3 DNA: TGTGCCAGCAGCTTAACAGGGGACAGAGTTTCACCC. This translates into CASSLTGDRVSP. The whole CDR3 protein is CASSLTGDRVSPLHF.

This clone showed up many times. The CDR3 end lies 3 residues beyond the end of the read and is filled in from the germline J gene. The V call is TRBV7-9, the J call TRBJ2-1; D possibly corresponds to TRBD1 (6 bases). Germline lookup yields CDR1 SEHNR and CDR2 FQNEAQ (reference sequence). V lost 2 bases and J lost 3, with 11 bases in between. The length of the CDR3 is 15 residues. The CDR3 here is CASSLSGQIYNEQFF. The CDR3 bases that were read are TGTGCCAGCAGCTTAAGCGGACAGATCTACAATGAG.

Ten or more counts support this clone. The observed sequence ends 3 residues before the CDR3 terminus, with the missing tail filled in from the germline J gene. The chain uses TRBV5-1 and TRBJ1-2, with TRBD1 matching over 7 bases. The length of the CDR3 is 15 residues. Trimming at V came to 4 bases and at J to 4 bases, leaving 10 bases not matched to a gene. Germline V gives CDR1 SGHRS, CDR2 YFSETQ. Incomplete CDR3 DNA: TGCGCCAGCAGCGCAGGCGGGACAGCGGCCTATGGC. Translation: CASSAGGTAAYG. The complete CDR3 protein is CASSAGGTAAYGYTF.

This clone was picked up a small number of times. Read data end 3 residues before the CDR3 end; the end is taken from the germline J gene. The chain carries TRBV30 and TRBJ1-1, with 8 bases identical to TRBD1. The junction had 17 bases not matched to a gene; V was cut back by 4 bases and J by 4 bases. CDR3 length equals 17 residues. Per germline, CDR1 GTSNPN and CDR2 SVGIG (reference sequence). The CDR3 loop reads CAWKNTGGFELGTEAFF. CDR3 bases read: TGTGCCTGGAAGAATACAGGGGGTTTTGAATTGGGCACTGAA.

At least ten counts were recorded for this clone. The missing CDR3 end, 3 residues past where the read stops, is filled in from the germline J gene. The V call is TRBV19, the J call TRBJ2-7, with TRBD1 matching over 8 bases. Germline assignment: CDR1 LNHDA and CDR2 SQIVND (reference sequence). This CDR3 has 13 amino acids. Germline trimming cut 9 bases from V and 0 bases from J; bases unmatched to any gene: 4. Partial CDR3 DNA: TGTGCCAGCCGGGACAGGAGCTCCTACGAG. It specifies CASRDRSSYE. In full, the CDR3 reads CASRDRSSYEQYF. Using reference TRBV19 and TRBJ2-7 for the parts outside the CDR3, the full variable domain is DGGITQSPKYLFRKEGQNVTLSCEQNLNHDAMYWYRQDPGQGLRLIYYSQIVNDFQKGDIAEGYSVSREKKESFPLTVTSAQKNPTAFYLCASRDRSSYEQYFGPGTRLTVT.